One and the same sample provided the 3 T cell receptor beta chains below, sequenced in a study of T cells in Graves' hyperthyroidism and ophthalmopathy (dated by TCRdb to about 2019). The library was prepared using multiplex PCR. The instrument was an Illumina HiSeq 2000. TCR beta CDR3 regions were amplified from RNA transcripts. For the first round of RT-PCR on the TCR CDR3, the HTBI primer set was used together with the Qiagen OneStep RT-PCR kit. Using fastp trimming at Q25 and MiXCR clonotype assembly, TCRdb reanalyzed the public sequencing data and kept in-frame beta chains. Records with the same CDR3 protein are collapsed into one entry carrying the most frequent genes and DNA. This sample is represented by fewer than 750,000 distinct CDR3 sequences; roughly 14% of them were singletons. The ten largest clones take up roughly 4.5% of the sample. Sequenced sample: blood. The receptors shown here come from a woman aged 40-49 years with Graves' ophthalmopathy.

The chain recombines TRBV29-1 with TRBJ1-5; D unclear. CDR1 is SQVTM and CDR2 is ANQGSEA in the germline V gene. CDR3 length equals 12 residues. V gave up 0 bases and J gave up 10 bases, with 10 bases separating them. The DNA of the CDR3 is TGCAGCGTTGAAGACCCGCCGGACCCCCAGCATTTT. Translating gives CSVEDPPDPQHF.

This clonotype was detected many times. V is TRBV6-5 and J is TRBJ1-2, with a possible D match to TRBD1 (6 bases). The CDR3 contains 16 residues. Germline loops: CDR1 MNHEY, CDR2 SVGAGI. V lost 4 bases and J lost 2, with 17 bases in between. CDR3 amino acids: CASSFLRDTGNYGYTF. CDR3 in DNA: TGTGCCAGCAGTTTCCTCCGGGACACGGGAAACTATGGCTACACCTTC.

This clonotype was counted many times. The chain couples TRBV20-1 to TRBJ2-5; tentatively, D is TRBD1 (6 bases). In germline, CDR1 is DFQATT, CDR2 SNEGSKA (reference sequence). V was clipped by 6 bases and J by 2 bases, with 16 bases between them. This CDR3 region has 14 residues. This CDR3 is CSANTGLGQETQYF. CDR3 nucleotides: TGCAGTGCAAATACAGGGCTGGGGCAAGAGACCCAGTACTTC.